Each of the 24 T cell receptor beta chains below was sequenced from the same sample in a study of shared clonotypes between healthy human individuals. Naive CD8 cells comprised CD45RO-negative, CCR7-positively selected cells, excluding terminally differentiated effector memory CD45RA+ cells. TCRdb keeps only in-frame clones here, not all; method: immunoSEQ multiplex PCR. Altogether millions of clones are present, just under 95% being singletons, with the ten largest covering around 1.1%. Sequenced: naive CD8+ T cells sorted from blood. The origin of the receptors is a man aged 18 to 30 in good health.

The chain has TRBV7-9 and TRBJ1-2; the D gene is possibly TRBD1 (5 bases). This CDR3 is 14 amino acids long. V lost 1 base to trimming and J lost 2 bases, with 8 bases between them. CDR1 and CDR2 from the germline V gene are SEHNR and FQNEAQ (reference sequence). The CDR3 spells CASSLGDQNYGYTF. Written as DNA, the CDR3 is TGTGCCAGCAGCTTAGGGGACCAAAACTATGGCTACACCTTC.

This chain uses TRBV11-2 with TRBJ2-3, with TRBD1 matching 8 bases. The ends lost 1 base at V and 0 bases at J; junction bases unmatched: 3. The CDR3 loop spans 16 amino acids. The germline V gene encodes CDR1 SGHAT and CDR2 FQNNGV. CDR3 sequence (DNA): TGTGCCAGCAGCTTAGGATGGACAGGGAGCACAGATACGCAGTATTTT. Its protein product is CASSLGWTGSTDTQYF.

The chain couples TRBV7-2 to TRBJ1-1; no definite D call. V dropped 5 bases and J dropped 1 base, with 14 bases sitting between them. The CDR3 sequence is 15 residues long. Germline V lookup: CDR1 SGHTA, CDR2 FQGNSA. DNA for the CDR3: TGTGCCAGCAGCCCTAACCCTGGCCCGAACACTGAAGCTTTCTTT. Amino acids: CASSPNPGPNTEAFF.

The chain couples TRBV7-8 to TRBJ2-5, with TRBD2 identical over 10 bases. The CDR3 length is 14 residues. From germline, CDR1 is SGHVS and CDR2 FQNEAQ. V lost 1 base, J lost 7 bases, and 3 bases stayed unmatched. CDR3 coding DNA: TGTGCCAGCAGCTTAGTTGAGCGGGGGGGGACCCAGTACTTC. Protein: CASSLVERGGTQYF. Supplemented by reference TRBV7-8 and TRBJ2-5, the full variable domain reads GAGVSQSPRYKVAKRGQDVALRCDPISGHVSLFWYQQALGQGPEFLTYFQNEAQLDKSGLPSDRFFAERPEGSVSTLKIQRTQQEDSAVYLCASSLVERGGTQYFGPGTRLLVL.

This rearrangement joins TRBV10-2 to TRBJ1-2, with D tentatively TRBD1 (5 bases). The length of the CDR3 is 13 residues. V lost 6 bases, J lost 0 bases, and 8 bases lay in between. The germline V gene has CDR1 WSHSY and CDR2 SAAADI. DNA for the CDR3: TGCGCCAGCAGGGGAGGGGCTAACTATGGCTACACCTTC. It codes for CASRGGANYGYTF.

The rearrangement joins TRBV10-2 to TRBJ2-5; tentatively, D is TRBD1 or TRBD2 (5 bases each). The CDR3 consists of 13 residues. Germline loops: CDR1 WSHSY, CDR2 SAAADI. Trimming took off 5 bases at V and 5 bases at J, with 12 bases between the two ends. The CDR3 is CASSLGGRETQYF. The CDR3 DNA reads TGCGCCAGCAGTCTTGGGGGACGGGAGACCCAGTACTTC.

The chain uses TRBV13 and TRBJ2-7, with D possibly matching TRBD2 (7 bases). This CDR3 has 14 amino acids. Trimming stripped 2 bases from V and 0 bases from J, with 8 bases between. Germline V gives CDR1 PRHDT, CDR2 FYEKMQ (reference sequence). CDR3 coding DNA: TGTGCCAGCAGCTTAAGGGGGGGCTCCTACGAGCAGTACTTC. It encodes CASSLRGGSYEQYF.

This clone has just one count. The rearrangement joins TRBV7-6 to TRBJ2-1; 8 bases line up with TRBD2. The germline V gene encodes CDR1 SGHVS and CDR2 FNYEAQ. The CDR3 runs 13 residues. V lost 5 bases to trimming and J lost 10 bases; unmatched junction nucleotides: 7. As DNA, the CDR3 is TGTGCCAGCAGCCCCGGGACTAGAAGAGAGCAGTTCTTC. It translates to CASSPGTRREQFF.

As concerns this clone: Different DNA sequences within this sample yield the same CDR3. This chain links TRBV2 with TRBJ2-7; 10 bases fit TRBD1. The CDR3 sequence is 14 residues long. The germline CDR1 and CDR2 sequences are SNHLY and FYNNEI. J was trimmed by 2 bases and V by 5 bases; bases with no gene match: 3. The CDR3 nucleotides read TGTGCCAGCAGTTCTGGGACAGGGGCCTACGAGCAGTACTTC. It codes for CASSSGTGAYEQYF.

The sample holds one count of this clone. The chain joins TRBV6-5 to TRBJ2-7; no definite D call. CDR1 and CDR2 from the germline V gene are MNHEY and SVGAGI. V was trimmed by 8 bases and J by 2 bases, leaving 10 bases between them. The CDR3 runs to 12 residues. The CDR3 is CASGISAYEQYF. In DNA, the CDR3 is TGTGCCAGCGGGATATCGGCCTACGAGCAGTACTTC.

Note on this clone: The identical CDR3 is also encoded by other nucleotide sequences in the sample. The chain recombines TRBV30 with TRBJ1-1; D uncertain. Germline V gene lookup returns CDR1 GTSNPN and CDR2 SVGIG (reference sequence). The CDR3 sequence is 13 residues long. Trimming removed 2 bases from V and 4 bases from J, with 11 bases in between. The CDR3 loop is CAWSWGGGTEAFF. The CDR3 coding sequence is TGTGCCTGGAGTTGGGGTGGAGGCACTGAAGCTTTCTTT.

The chain is built from TRBV6-1 and TRBJ2-7; D might be TRBD2 (5 bases). Germline loops: CDR1 MNHNS, CDR2 SASEGT. V lost 1 base, J lost 0 bases, and 13 bases lay in between. The CDR3 runs 16 residues. The CDR3 sequence is CASSEVLAVSSYEQYF. The CDR3 bases are TGTGCCAGCAGTGAAGTCCTAGCCGTGAGCTCCTACGAGCAGTACTTC.

This clone was detected once. The rearrangement joins TRBV4-3 to TRBJ2-5; D is unresolved. V was clipped by 1 base and J by 3 bases, with 15 bases between them. Germline V gene sequence: CDR1 LGHNA, CDR2 YSLEER. CDR3 length: 16 residues. CDR3 loop: CASSQARVSFEETQYF. For the CDR3, the DNA is TGCGCCAGCAGCCAAGCAAGGGTTTCCTTCGAAGAGACCCAGTACTTC.

This clone was detected only once. The J gene is TRBJ2-1, the V gene TRBV14; TRBD2 matches 8 bases. Germline CDR1 and CDR2: SGHDN and FVKESK. CDR3 length equals 16 residues. Germline trimming cut 2 bases from V and 5 bases from J; bases unmatched to any gene: 8. The CDR3 protein is CASSQRREARDNEQFF. In DNA form, the CDR3 reads TGTGCCAGCAGCCAACGGCGGGAGGCCCGGGACAATGAGCAGTTCTTC.

V is TRBV5-6 and J is TRBJ2-3; D may be TRBD1 or TRBD2 (5 bases each). Looked up from germline, CDR1 is SGHDT and CDR2 is YYEEEE. The CDR3 spans 18 residues. Trimming pared 0 bases from V and 2 bases from J, leaving 19 bases between. The CDR3 loop is CASSLVWGKGGPTDTQYF. In DNA, the CDR3 is TGTGCCAGCAGCTTGGTCTGGGGGAAAGGAGGCCCCACAGATACGCAGTATTTT.

V is TRBV7-2 and J is TRBJ1-6; tentatively, D is TRBD1 (6 bases). Germline V gene lookup returns CDR1 SGHTA and CDR2 FQGNSA. The CDR3 extends over 17 amino acids. V was clipped by 5 bases and J by 0 bases, with 14 bases between them. The CDR3 DNA is TGTGCCAGCAGCACTTCAGGGGCCTTCTCCTATAATTCACCCCTCCACTTT. Protein product: CASSTSGAFSYNSPLHF.

V and J are TRBV28 and TRBJ2-1; D may be TRBD2 (6 bases). The V gene's germline CDR1 is MDHEN and CDR2 SYDVKM. This CDR3 spans 16 amino acids. V lost 1 base to trimming and J lost 2 bases, with 12 bases between them. Here the CDR3 DNA reads TGTGCCAGCAGTTTATTCGGCGGGGTAACCTACAATGAGCAGTTCTTC. The encoded protein is CASSLFGGVTYNEQFF.

The chain joins TRBV7-9 to TRBJ2-7; 7 bases fit TRBD2. Germline CDR1 SEHNR, CDR2 FQNEAQ (reference sequence). V lost 5 bases to trimming and J lost 2 bases; unmatched junction nucleotides: 6. CDR3 length equals 14 residues. CDR3 residues: CASSHSGPAYEQYF. The DNA for the CDR3 is TGTGCCAGCAGCCATAGCGGGCCGGCCTACGAGCAGTACTTC.

This chain uses TRBV5-1 with TRBJ2-7; D possibly corresponds to TRBD1 (6 bases). Germline values: CDR1 SGHRS, CDR2 YFSETQ. This CDR3 is built from 15 residues. Trimming took off 1 base at V and 3 bases at J, with 14 bases between the two ends. The CDR3 sequence is CASSLTSGTLYEQYF. CDR3 nucleotide sequence: TGCGCCAGCAGCTTGACCTCCGGGACACTCTACGAGCAGTACTTC.

The chain couples TRBV28 to TRBJ2-3; 8 bases are shared with TRBD2. This CDR3 has 14 residues. Germline values: CDR1 MDHEN, CDR2 SYDVKM. The J segment lost 9 bases and the V segment lost 6 bases, leaving 11 bases of the junction unmatched. CDR3 DNA: TGTGCCAGCAGCCCAGGGGTTAGCGGGGCGACGCAGTATTTT. As protein: CASSPGVSGATQYF.

V is TRBV10-3 and J is TRBJ2-7; 8 bases are a match to TRBD1. Per the germline V gene, CDR1 is ENHRY and CDR2 is SYGVKD. Losses at the gene ends were 2 bases for V and 6 bases for J; bases not matched to a gene: 9. The CDR3 has 15 amino acids. The CDR3 bases are TGTGCCATCAGTGAGCCGACAGGGGCCTTTCTCGAGCAGTACTTC. Amino acid sequence: CAISEPTGAFLEQYF.

The chain uses TRBV20-1 and TRBJ2-2, with D possibly matching TRBD2 (5 bases). The CDR3 extends over 11 amino acids. V lost 6 bases and J lost 4, with 6 bases in between. CDR1 and CDR2 from the germline V gene are DFQATT and SNEGSKA (reference sequence). CDR3 nucleotides: TGCAGTGCCGGGGTCACCGGGGAGCTGTTTTTT. It codes for CSAGVTGELFF.

The chain combines TRBV5-1 with TRBJ2-1; D gene uncertain. Trimming pared 4 bases from V and 4 bases from J, leaving 6 bases between. CDR3 length: 12 amino acids. Germline CDR1 is SGHRS and CDR2 is YFSETQ. The CDR3 DNA reads TGCGCCAGCAGCCATAATTACAATGAGCAGTTCTTC. It codes for CASSHNYNEQFF. The whole variable domain, remainder taken from reference TRBV5-1 and TRBJ2-1, is KAGVTQTPRYLIKTRGQQVTLSCSPISGHRSVSWYQQTPGQGLQFLFEYFSETQRNKGNFPGRFSGRQFSNSRSEMNVSTLELGDSALYLCASSHNYNEQFFGPGTRLTVL.

V and J are TRBV30 and TRBJ2-7; D possibly corresponds to TRBD2 (7 bases). V lost 4 bases and J lost 2, with 18 bases in between. Germline CDR1 is GTSNPN and CDR2 is SVGIG (reference sequence). This CDR3 comprises 15 residues. The CDR3 protein is CAWKPPPGGPYEQYF. Here the CDR3 DNA reads TGTGCCTGGAAGCCTCCGCCGGGGGGCCCCTACGAGCAGTACTTC.